Detailed here is one T cell receptor beta chain. The assay was immunoSEQ multiplex PCR, and TCRdb's table has in-frame clones only and misses some. The table shows fewer than 150,000 clones, with 90% to 95% occurring only once. This sample was included in a study of T cell responses to AZD1222 COVID-19 vaccine. The CDR3 spans 12 residues. Trimming left V 3 bases short and J 2 bases short, with 5 bases between. This receptor was taken from an adult who received the AZD1222 COVID-19 vaccine. The rearrangement joins TRBV12-3 or TRBV12-4 to TRBJ2-7; D uncertain. The specimen was peripheral blood, collected 28 days after the second AZD1222 dose. The CDR3 spells CASSFTAYEQYF. For the CDR3, the DNA is TGTGCCAGCAGTTTTACAGCCTACGAGCAGTACTTC.